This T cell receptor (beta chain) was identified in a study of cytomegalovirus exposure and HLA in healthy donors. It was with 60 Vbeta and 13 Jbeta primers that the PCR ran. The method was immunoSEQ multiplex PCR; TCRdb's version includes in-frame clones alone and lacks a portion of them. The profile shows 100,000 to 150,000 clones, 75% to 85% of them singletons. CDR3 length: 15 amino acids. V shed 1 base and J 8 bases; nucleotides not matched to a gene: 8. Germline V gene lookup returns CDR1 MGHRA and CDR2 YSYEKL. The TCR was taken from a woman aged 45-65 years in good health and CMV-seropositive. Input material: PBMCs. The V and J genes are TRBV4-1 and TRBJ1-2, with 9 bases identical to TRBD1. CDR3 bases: TGCGCCAGCAGCCAAGGCACAGGGGGCGCGAAGGGCTACACCTTC. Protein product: CASSQGTGGAKGYTF.